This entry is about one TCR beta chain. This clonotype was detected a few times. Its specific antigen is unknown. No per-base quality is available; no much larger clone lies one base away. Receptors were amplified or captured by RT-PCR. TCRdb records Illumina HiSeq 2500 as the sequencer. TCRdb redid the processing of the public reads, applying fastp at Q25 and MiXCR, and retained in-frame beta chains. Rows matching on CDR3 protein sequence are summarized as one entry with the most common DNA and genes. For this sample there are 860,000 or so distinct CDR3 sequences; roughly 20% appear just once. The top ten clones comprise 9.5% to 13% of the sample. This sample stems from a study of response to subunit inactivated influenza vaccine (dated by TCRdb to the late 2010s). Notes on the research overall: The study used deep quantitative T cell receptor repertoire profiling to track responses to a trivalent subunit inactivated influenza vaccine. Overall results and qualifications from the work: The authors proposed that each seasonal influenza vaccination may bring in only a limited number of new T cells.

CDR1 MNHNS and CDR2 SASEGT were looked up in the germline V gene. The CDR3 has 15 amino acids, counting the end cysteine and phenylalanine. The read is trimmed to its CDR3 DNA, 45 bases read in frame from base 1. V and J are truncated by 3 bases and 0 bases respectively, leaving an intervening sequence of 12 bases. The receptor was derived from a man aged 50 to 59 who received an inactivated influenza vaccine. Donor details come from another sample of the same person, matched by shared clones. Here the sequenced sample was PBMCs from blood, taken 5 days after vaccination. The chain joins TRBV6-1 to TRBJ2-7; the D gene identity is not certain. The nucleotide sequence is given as TGTGCCAGCAGTGATGTGGCAGTCAGCTCCTACGAGCAGTACTTC. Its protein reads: CASSDVAVSSYEQYF.